This is a list of T cell receptor beta chains from one sample in a study of CD8+ T cells in alopecia areata. Profiling relied on immunoSEQ multiplex PCR, and the TCRdb table lists in-frame clones only, not all of them. The profile shows some 110,000 clones, 55% to 80% of them singletons. The specimen was CD4+ T cells sorted from blood. The origin of the receptors is a human donor in good health. Each CDR3 is given with its conserved first and last residue. A D gene is named only where the DNA matches it firmly. The size field is filled for only some rows; it gives once, few, many or a size class.

D gene	V gene	clone size	J gene	CDR3 DNA	CDR3 protein
NA	TRBV12-5	few	TRBJ1-1	TGTGCTAGTGGCCTAGGGGGGTACACTGAAGCTTTCTTT	CASGLGGYTEAFF
NA	TRBV7-9	NA	TRBJ2-1	TGTGCCAGCAGCTTAGAGGGTCGGGAGCAGTTCTTC	CASSLEGREQFF
TRBD1	TRBV27	NA	TRBJ2-3	TGTGCCAGCATCCGACAGGGGGCCCGGGGGGATACGCAGTATTTT	CASIRQGARGDTQYF
NA	TRBV10-2	once	TRBJ1-5	TGCGCCACCGGGACCGAGAGCAATCAGCCCCAGCATTTT	CATGTESNQPQHF
NA	TRBV15	NA	TRBJ2-1	TGTGCCACCAGCAGAGGGACGGGCAGTGGGGTCTACAATGAGCAGTTCTTC	CATSRGTGSGVYNEQFF
NA	TRBV6-6	NA	TRBJ1-2	TGTGCCAGCAGTTACAATCGAGGGGACGGCTACACCTTC	CASSYNRGDGYTF
TRBD2	TRBV29-1	once	TRBJ2-1	TGCAGCGGGTACCGGGAGGGATCGAATGAGCAGTTCTTC	CSGYREGSNEQFF
TRBD1	TRBV5-4	few	TRBJ1-4	TGTGCCAGCAGACGGGACAGGGGGAATGAAAAACTGTTTTTT	CASRRDRGNEKLFF
TRBD1	TRBV30	NA	TRBJ2-5	TGTGCCTGGAGGGCCGACAGGGTATGGGAGACCCAGTACTTC	CAWRADRVWETQYF
NA	TRBV10-3	NA	TRBJ2-3	TGTGCCATCAGTGAGTCAGGGATGGACGCAGATACGCAGTATTTT	CAISESGMDADTQYF
NA	TRBV29-1	NA	TRBJ2-1	TGCAGCGTGAGGGGGAAGTCGGAGCAGTTCTTC	CSVRGKSEQFF
TRBD1	TRBV29-1	few	TRBJ1-5	TGCAGCGTTGAAGGGACAGGGGGGAATCAGCCCCAGCATTTT	CSVEGTGGNQPQHF
TRBD2	TRBV6-5	NA	TRBJ2-3	TGTGCCAGCAGAGGAGCGGGGGGGTTGGCAGATACGCAGTATTTT	CASRGAGGLADTQYF
NA	TRBV30	NA	TRBJ1-5	TGTGCCTGGAGTTTTCCGGATCAGCCCCAGCATTTT	CAWSFPDQPQHF
NA	TRBV11-2	NA	TRBJ2-7	TGTGCCAGCAGCTTAGACCGCTCATACGAGCAGTACTTC	CASSLDRSYEQYF
TRBD1	TRBV7-9	NA	TRBJ2-1	TGTGCCAGCAGCTTGGGACAGGGGACCTACAATGAGCAGTTCTTC	CASSLGQGTYNEQFF
NA	TRBV5-6	NA	TRBJ1-2	TGTGCCAGCAGCTTGGAGGGACCTAACTATGGCTACACCTTC	CASSLEGPNYGYTF
NA	TRBV30	few	TRBJ2-3	TGTGCCTGGAGTCCAAGAGATACGCAGTATTTT	CAWSPRDTQYF
TRBD2	TRBV10-2	few	TRBJ2-1	TGCGCCAGCAGACCTAGTGCGGGGGGGCCTTTCAATGAGCAGTTCTTC	CASRPSAGGPFNEQFF
NA	TRBV30	NA	TRBJ2-1	TGTGCCTGGAGAGTTAAGCAGGGGTCCTACAATGAGCAGTTCTTC	CAWRVKQGSYNEQFF
TRBD2	TRBV9	NA	TRBJ2-3	TGTGCCAGCGGACGCAGCGGGGGCACAGATACGCAGTATTTT	CASGRSGGTDTQYF
NA	TRBV2	few	TRBJ2-5	TGTGCCAGCAGTGAAGCGCTCGGGGTTGGGCAAGAGACCCAGTACTTC	CASSEALGVGQETQYF
NA	TRBV7-9	NA	TRBJ2-1	TGTGCCAGCAGCTTAGCCGTGGGAAAGCAGTTCTTC	CASSLAVGKQFF
NA	TRBV27	few	TRBJ1-2	TGTGCCAGCAGTTCCGACTCTGAAAGGGGCTACACCTTC	CASSSDSERGYTF
TRBD1	TRBV7-6	NA	TRBJ1-4	TGTGCCAGCGCCCCGGGAGGGGGCGGTGAAAAACTGTTTTTT	CASAPGGGGEKLFF
TRBD1	TRBV5-6	NA	TRBJ2-5	TGTGCCAGCAGCTACAGGGGGCGATACCTTCAAGAGACCCAGTACTTC	CASSYRGRYLQETQYF
NA	TRBV29-1	NA	TRBJ1-2	TGCAGCGTTGAGGCTCAGGGCTATGGCTACACCTTC	CSVEAQGYGYTF
TRBD2	TRBV27	NA	TRBJ2-1	TGTGCCAGCAGTTTCCAGCGGGGGGGCCTCTATGAGCAGTTCTTC	CASSFQRGGLYEQFF
NA	TRBV27	NA	TRBJ2-3	TGTGCCAGCAGTGCAAAGGCGGTTCGCACAGATACGCAGTATTTT	CASSAKAVRTDTQYF
NA	TRBV30	NA	TRBJ2-1	TGTGCCTGGACAGGTACTGTTGAGCAGTTCTTC	CAWTGTVEQFF
NA	TRBV7-3	NA	TRBJ2-5	TGTGCCAGCAGCTCGGGGATCCAAGAGACCCAGTACTTC	CASSSGIQETQYF
TRBD1	TRBV4-1	few	TRBJ1-1	TGCGCCAGCAGCCGAGGGGAGGGGGCGAACACTGAAGCTTTCTTT	CASSRGEGANTEAFF
TRBD1	TRBV29-1	NA	TRBJ1-1	TGCAGCGCGGGACAGGGGACGGGTGAAGCTTTCTTT	CSAGQGTGEAFF
TRBD1	TRBV5-4	NA	TRBJ2-5	TGTGCCAGCAGCCCGACAGGGGATCAAGAGACCCAGTACTTC	CASSPTGDQETQYF
NA	TRBV30	NA	TRBJ2-7	TGTGCCATGACCTCGCGGGAGCAGTACTTC	CAMTSREQYF
NA	TRBV29-1	NA	TRBJ2-3	TGCAGCGTTGGGCAGACAGATACGCAGTATTTT	CSVGQTDTQYF
NA	TRBV7-3	few	TRBJ1-1	TGTGCCAGCAGCTTAGGTTCAGGGTGGAACACTGAAGCTTTCTTT	CASSLGSGWNTEAFF